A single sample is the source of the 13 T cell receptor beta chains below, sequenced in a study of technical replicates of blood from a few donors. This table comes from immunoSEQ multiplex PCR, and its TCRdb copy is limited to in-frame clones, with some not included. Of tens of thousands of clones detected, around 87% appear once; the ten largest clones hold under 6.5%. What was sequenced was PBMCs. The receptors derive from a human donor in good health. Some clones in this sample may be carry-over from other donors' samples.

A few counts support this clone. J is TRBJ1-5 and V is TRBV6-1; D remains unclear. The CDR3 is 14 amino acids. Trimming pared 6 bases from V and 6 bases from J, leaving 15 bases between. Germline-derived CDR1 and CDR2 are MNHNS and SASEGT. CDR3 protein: CASRREIGLQPQHF. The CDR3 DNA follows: TGTGCCAGCAGAAGGGAGATAGGCCTTCAGCCCCAGCATTTT.

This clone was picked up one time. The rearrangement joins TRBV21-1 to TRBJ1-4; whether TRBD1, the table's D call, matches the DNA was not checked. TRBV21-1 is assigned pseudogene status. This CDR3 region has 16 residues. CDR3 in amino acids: CASSKENAGGREKLFF. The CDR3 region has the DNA TGTGCCAGCAGCAAAGAGAACGCAGGGGGCAGAGAAAAACTGTTTTTT.

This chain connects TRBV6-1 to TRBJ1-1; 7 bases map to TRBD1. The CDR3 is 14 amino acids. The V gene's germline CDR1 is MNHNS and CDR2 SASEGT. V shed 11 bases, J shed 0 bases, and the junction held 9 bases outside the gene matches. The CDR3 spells CAHRQGDVNTEAFF. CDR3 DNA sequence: TGTGCCCACCGGCAGGGGGACGTGAACACTGAAGCTTTCTTT.

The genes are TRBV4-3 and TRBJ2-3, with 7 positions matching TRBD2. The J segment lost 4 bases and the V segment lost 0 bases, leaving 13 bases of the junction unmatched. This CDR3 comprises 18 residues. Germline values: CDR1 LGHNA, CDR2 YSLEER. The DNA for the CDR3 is TGCGCCAGCAGCCAAGAACCTTTAAGGGCGGGGGACGCAGATACGCAGTATTTT. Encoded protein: CASSQEPLRAGDADTQYF.

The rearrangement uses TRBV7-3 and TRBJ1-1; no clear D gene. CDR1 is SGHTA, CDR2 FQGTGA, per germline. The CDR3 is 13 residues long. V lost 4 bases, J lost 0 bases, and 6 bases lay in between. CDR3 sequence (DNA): TGTGCCAGCAGCTCGACATTGAACACTGAAGCTTTCTTT. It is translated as CASSSTLNTEAFF.

CDR3 DNA: TGTGCCAGCAGGGACAGGGGGTCGTATGGCTACACCTTC. Residues: CASRDRGSYGYTF. The chain links TRBV6-6 to TRBJ1-2; 10 bases fit TRBD1. This CDR3 contains 13 residues. V shed 6 bases, J shed 5 bases, and the junction held 3 bases outside the gene matches. Germline V gene lookup returns CDR1 MNHNY and CDR2 SVGAGI (reference sequence).

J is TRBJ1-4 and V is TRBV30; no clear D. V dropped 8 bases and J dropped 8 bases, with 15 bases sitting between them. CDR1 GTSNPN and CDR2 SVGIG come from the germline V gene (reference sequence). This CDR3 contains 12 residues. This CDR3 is CALELRGEKLFF. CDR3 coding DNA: TGTGCCCTGGAGCTCCGAGGGGAAAAACTGTTTTTT. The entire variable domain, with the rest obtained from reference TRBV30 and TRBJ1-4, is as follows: SQTIHQWPATLVQPVGSPLSLECTVEGTSNPNLYWYRQAAGRGLQLLFYSVGIGQISSEVPQNLSASRPQDRQFILSSKKLLLSDSGFYLCALELRGEKLFFGSGTQLSVL.

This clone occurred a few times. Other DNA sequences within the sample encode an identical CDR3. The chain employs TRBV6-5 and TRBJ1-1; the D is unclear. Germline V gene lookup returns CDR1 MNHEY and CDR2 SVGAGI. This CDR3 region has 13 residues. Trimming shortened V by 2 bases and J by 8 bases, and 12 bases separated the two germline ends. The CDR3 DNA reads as TGTGCCAGCAGTTACCTTCGAGGGAGCGAAGCTTTCTTT. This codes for CASSYLRGSEAFF.

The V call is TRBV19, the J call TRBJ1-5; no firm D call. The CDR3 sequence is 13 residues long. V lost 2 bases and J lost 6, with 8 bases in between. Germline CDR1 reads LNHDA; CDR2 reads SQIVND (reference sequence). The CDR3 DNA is TGTGCCAGTAGTATACAGGCCGGTCAGCCCCAGCATTTT. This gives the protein CASSIQAGQPQHF. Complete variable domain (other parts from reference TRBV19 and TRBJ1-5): DGGITQSPKYLFRKEGQNVTLSCEQNLNHDAMYWYRQDPGQGLRLIYYSQIVNDFQKGDIAEGYSVSREKKESFPLTVTSAQKNPTAFYLCASSIQAGQPQHFGDGTRLSIL.

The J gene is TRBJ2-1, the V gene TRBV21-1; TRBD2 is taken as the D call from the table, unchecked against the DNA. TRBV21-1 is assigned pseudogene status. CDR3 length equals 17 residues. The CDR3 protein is CASSKSVLAGGDNEQFF. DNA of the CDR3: TGTGCCAGCAGCAAATCAGTCCTAGCGGGGGGGGACAATGAGCAGTTCTTC.

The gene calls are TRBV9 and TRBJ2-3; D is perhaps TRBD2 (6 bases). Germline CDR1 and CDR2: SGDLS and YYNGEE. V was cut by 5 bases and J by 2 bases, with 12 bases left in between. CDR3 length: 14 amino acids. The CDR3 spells CASSPSAPTDTQYF. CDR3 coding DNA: TGTGCCAGCAGTCCTAGCGCACCCACAGATACGCAGTATTTT.

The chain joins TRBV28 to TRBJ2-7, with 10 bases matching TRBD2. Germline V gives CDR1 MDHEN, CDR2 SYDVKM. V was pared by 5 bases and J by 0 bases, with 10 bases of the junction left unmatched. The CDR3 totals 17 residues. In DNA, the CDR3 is TGTGCCAGCAGTCCCACGGGACTAGCGCTCAGCTCCTACGAGCAGTACTTC. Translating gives CASSPTGLALSSYEQYF.

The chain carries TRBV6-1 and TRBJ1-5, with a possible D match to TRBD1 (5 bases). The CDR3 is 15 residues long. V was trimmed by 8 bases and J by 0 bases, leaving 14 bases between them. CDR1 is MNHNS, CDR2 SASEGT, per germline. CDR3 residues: CASSDSINSNQPQHF. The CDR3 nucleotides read TGTGCCAGCTCTGACAGTATCAATAGCAATCAGCCCCAGCATTTT.